A single sample gave rise to the 3 T cell receptor beta chains below, sequenced in a study of cytomegalovirus exposure and HLA in healthy donors. Vbeta (60) and Jbeta (13) primers were used in the PCR. TCRdb's copy holds only in-frame clones and misses some; the assay was immunoSEQ multiplex PCR. The data hold about 100,000 clones, with approximately 68% observed a single time. The sample taken for sequencing was PBMCs. These receptors came from a young woman in good health and CMV-seropositive.

This CDR3 is CASSSQGSYNSPLHF. CDR3 nucleotide sequence: TGTGCCAGCAGCTCACAGGGCTCCTATAATTCACCCCTCCACTTT. The chain couples TRBV7-6 to TRBJ1-6, with D tentatively TRBD1 (6 bases). V was pared by 4 bases and J by 0 bases, with 7 bases between. Germline V gives CDR1 SGHVS, CDR2 FNYEAQ. The CDR3 runs to 15 residues.

The CDR3 loop is CASSALGGYEQYF. In DNA form, the CDR3 reads TGTGCCAGCAGCGCCCTAGGGGGATACGAGCAGTACTTC. The rearrangement links TRBV9 to TRBJ2-7; D perhaps matches TRBD1 (6 bases). Germline-derived CDR1 and CDR2 are SGDLS and YYNGEE. The CDR3 covers 13 residues. V was pared by 3 bases and J by 4 bases, with 11 bases between.

This chain uses TRBV28 with TRBJ2-7; D not certain. V dropped 6 bases and J dropped 1 base, with 7 bases sitting between them. The CDR3 is made up of 12 amino acids. Per the germline V gene, CDR1 is MDHEN and CDR2 is SYDVKM. The CDR3 nucleotides read TGTGCCAGCAGCCACGGGTCCTACGAGCAGTACTTC. Translating it yields CASSHGSYEQYF.